One sample yielded the 27 T cell receptor beta chains listed below, sequenced in a study of CD8+CD57+ T cells in acquired aplastic anemia. Profiling that covered TCR beta VDJ and CDR3 relied on genomic DNA as its template. One entry per CDR3 protein, called by TCRdb with MiXCR from the reads. The data hold about 81,000 distinct CDR3 sequences, with over 35% observed a single time. Sequencing was carried out using sorted CD4+, CD8+, or CD8+CD57+ T cells (not recorded which) from PBMCs. These receptors originate from a human donor in good health, serving as a control.

V usage is TRBV10-1 and J usage is TRBJ2-2, with D hard to call. The CDR3 loop spans 11 amino acids. The germline CDR1 and CDR2 sequences are WNHNN and SYGVQD (reference sequence). Trimming pared 5 bases from V and 5 bases from J, leaving 3 bases between. CDR3 region: CASSRTGELFF. CDR3 coding DNA: TGCGCCAGCAGTAGAACCGGGGAGCTGTTTTTT.

This clonotype occurred many times. The gene calls are TRBV10-3 and TRBJ1-1, with D possibly being TRBD1 (5 bases). Germline assignment: CDR1 ENHRY and CDR2 SYGVKD. This CDR3 is 15 amino acids long. With 6 bases removed from V and 1 base from J, the gap between germline ends came to 15 bases. Here the CDR3 reads CAIRSGTGGNTEAFF. The CDR3 bases are TGTGCCATCAGATCCGGGACCGGTGGGAACACTGAAGCTTTCTTT.

This clonotype was detected a few times. A read error may account for a junction end that differs from germline. The genes are TRBV15 and TRBJ2-7; 11 nucleotides line up with TRBD1. Germline V gives CDR1 LNHNV, CDR2 YYDKDF (reference sequence). CDR3 size: 16 residues. CDR3 sequence: CATSREGGTGGYEQYF. The CDR3, as DNA: TGTGCCACCAGCCGAGAGGGGGGGACAGGGGGCTACGAGCAGTACTTC. Complete variable domain (other parts from reference TRBV15 and TRBJ2-7): DAMVIQNPRYQVTQFGKPVTLSCSQTLNHNVMYWYQQKSSQAPKLLFHYYDKDFNNEADTPDNFQSRRPNTSFCFLDIRSPGLGDTAMYLCATSREGGTGGYEQYFGPGTRLTVT.

The rearrangement joins TRBV2 to TRBJ2-7, with D uncertain. Germline CDR1 reads SNHLY; CDR2 reads FYNNEI. CDR3 length: 13 residues. Trimming took 8 bases from V and 6 from J, leaving 17 bases between them. The DNA of the CDR3 is TGTGCCAGCGGTAGCAGTTTTTCGGTCGAGCAGTACTTC. This sequence encodes CASGSSFSVEQYF.

J is TRBJ1-6 and V is TRBV5-6; a weak D match, TRBD1 (6 bases). Germline values: CDR1 SGHDT, CDR2 YYEEEE. Between the trimmed V and J ends, which lost 4 bases and 13 bases, there was a span of 15 bases. The CDR3 runs 13 residues. In nucleotides, the CDR3 is TGTGCCAGCAGCACCACAGGGTCCTCGCCCCTCCACTTT. Amino acid sequence: CASSTTGSSPLHF.

This chain uses TRBV15 with TRBJ2-2, with TRBD2 as a possible D gene (5 bases). CDR3 length equals 16 residues. Germline-derived CDR1 and CDR2 are LNHNV and YYDKDF (reference sequence). Trimming removed 0 bases from V and 2 bases from J, with 10 bases in between. CDR3 in amino acids: CATSREAGTNTGELFF. The CDR3, as DNA: TGTGCCACCAGCAGAGAGGCGGGCACCAACACCGGGGAGCTGTTTTTT.

The V and J genes are TRBV6-5 and TRBJ2-5, with D hard to call. This CDR3 spans 14 amino acids. Germline CDR1 and CDR2: MNHEY and SVGAGI. Trimming pared 0 bases from V and 5 bases from J, leaving 10 bases between. The DNA of the CDR3 is TGTGCCAGCAGTTACTCTCCTAGTTCGGAGACCCAGTACTTC. It is translated as CASSYSPSSETQYF.

The rearrangement joins TRBV6-2 or TRBV6-3 to TRBJ2-2, with a weak D call TRBD1 (6 bases). Trimming removed 4 bases at V and 4 bases at J, with 22 bases between. The CDR3 consists of 18 residues. From germline, CDR1 is MNHEY and CDR2 SVGEGT. DNA of the CDR3: TGTGCCAGCAGTTCCTCCTCCGGCAGGGGCCTATCCACCGGGGAGCTGTTTTTT. Its protein is CASSSSSGRGLSTGELFF.

The rearrangement joins TRBV15 to TRBJ1-2; maybe TRBD1 (5 bases). V was trimmed by 2 bases and J by 10 bases, leaving 20 bases between them. The CDR3 spans 15 residues. The germline V gene has CDR1 LNHNV and CDR2 YYDKDF (reference sequence). CDR3 amino acids: CATSRPGTGLHDYTF. The CDR3 DNA follows: TGTGCCACCAGCAGACCTGGGACGGGCCTCCATGACTACACCTTC.

Concerning this clonotype: One base away lies a much larger clone, so this may be a sequencing read error. V and J are TRBV25-1 and TRBJ2-3; 8 bases map to TRBD2. Trimming cost V 6 bases and J 0 bases; bases outside gene matches: 11. The germline V gene encodes CDR1 MGHDK and CDR2 SYGVNS. CDR3 length: 17 residues. The CDR3 loop is CASSLGLVGGSTDTQYF. CDR3 bases: TGTGCCAGCAGCTTGGGACTAGTGGGGGGAAGCACAGATACGCAGTATTTT.

The chain uses TRBV6-4 and TRBJ2-7; 13 nucleotides line up with TRBD2. The CDR3 sequence is 15 residues long. CDR1 is MRHNA, CDR2 SNTAGT, per germline. Germline trimming cut 3 bases from V and 2 bases from J; bases unmatched to any gene: 1. CDR3 region: CASSEGTSGAYEQYF. The CDR3, as DNA: TGTGCCAGCAGTGAAGGGACTAGCGGGGCCTACGAGCAGTACTTC.

This clonotype was detected ten times or more. The chain joins TRBV7-2 to TRBJ2-7; no firm D call. CDR1 SGHTA and CDR2 FQGNSA come from the germline V gene. V lost 1 base to trimming and J lost 6 bases, with 13 bases between them. There are 14 residues in the CDR3. The CDR3 region is CASSLEGWGLEQYF. The CDR3 region has the DNA TGTGCCAGCAGCTTAGAGGGTTGGGGTCTCGAGCAGTACTTC.

As concerns this clonotype: Compared with germline, one end of the junction differs, possibly owing to a read error. The V call is TRBV6-5, the J call TRBJ2-1; a possible D gene is TRBD1 (6 bases). From germline, CDR1 is MNHEY and CDR2 SVGAGI. The CDR3 has 13 residues. The CDR3 DNA follows: TGTGCCGGCAGTTTCGGCCAGGGGAATGAGCAGTTCTTC. Translating gives CAGSFGQGNEQFF.

This sequence joins TRBV30 and TRBJ2-7; a possible D gene is TRBD1 (6 bases). With 0 bases removed from V and 2 bases from J, the gap between germline ends came to 8 bases. Germline lookup yields CDR1 GTSNPN and CDR2 SVGIG (reference sequence). This CDR3 region has 13 residues. For the CDR3, the DNA is TGTGCCTGGAGTGTTGGGGACACCTACGAGCAGTACTTC. Amino acid sequence: CAWSVGDTYEQYF.

The chain uses TRBV11-2 and TRBJ2-2; 9 bases match TRBD1. The CDR3 is 17 amino acids. The V segment lost 5 bases and the J segment 6 bases; nucleotides outside the gene matches: 13. CDR1 is SGHAT and CDR2 is FQNNGV in the germline V gene. CDR3 region: CASSHNPGQGLPGELFF. The CDR3 nucleotides are TGTGCCAGCAGCCACAACCCGGGACAGGGTTTGCCCGGGGAGCTGTTTTTT.

The sample holds a few counts of this clonotype. V gene TRBV7-9 combines with J gene TRBJ2-2, with 8 positions matching TRBD1. J was trimmed by 5 bases and V by 4 bases; bases with no gene match: 6. Per germline, CDR1 SEHNR and CDR2 FQNEAQ (reference sequence). CDR3 length: 15 amino acids. The CDR3 region has the DNA TGTGCCAGCAGCTCTTGGACAGGGAGTACCGGGGAGCTGTTTTTT. It translates to CASSSWTGSTGELFF.

This clonotype was recorded a few times. This sequence joins TRBV3-1 and TRBJ2-2; D perhaps matches TRBD2 (5 bases). This CDR3 contains 13 residues. Trimming removed 8 bases at V and 2 bases at J, with 9 bases between. Germline loops: CDR1 LGHDT, CDR2 YNNKEL (reference sequence). In DNA form, the CDR3 reads TGTGCCAGCCGGGAAGTTAACACCGGGGAGCTGTTTTTT. It translates to CASREVNTGELFF.

Notes on this clonotype: A junction end diverges from the germline sequence, so it may reflect a read error. J is TRBJ1-4 and V is TRBV19; D not resolved. Germline CDR1 and CDR2: LNHDA and SQIVND (reference sequence). The CDR3 is 16 residues long. CDR3 DNA: TGTGCCAGTGGTATTTGGATGACGGCAACTAGTGAAAAACTGTTTTTT. Translating it yields CASGIWMTATSEKLFF.

This clonotype was detected once. The chain employs TRBV15 and TRBJ1-1, with a tentative D call TRBD1 (5 bases). V was shortened by 1 base and J by 1 base, with 10 bases between the two germline ends. Germline loops: CDR1 LNHNV, CDR2 YYDKDF (reference sequence). CDR3 size: 15 residues. DNA for the CDR3: TGTGCCACCAGCAGAGTCGGGGGTTCGAACACTGAAGCTTTCTTT. Translated, it gives CATSRVGGSNTEAFF.

This clonotype was detected ten times or more. The chain is built from TRBV11-2 and TRBJ2-7; D gene uncertain. Trimming shortened V by 3 bases and J by 1 base, and 4 bases separated the two germline ends. Germline-derived CDR1 and CDR2 are SGHAT and FQNNGV. The CDR3 is 12 amino acids. CDR3: CASSLVSYEQYF. CDR3 DNA sequence: TGTGCCAGCAGCTTGGTATCCTACGAGCAGTACTTC.

In the case of this clonotype: A much bigger clone sits one base away, suggesting this may be a read error. Since no conserved phenylalanine or tryptophan closes the CDR3, a read error is the likely cause. CDR3 loop: CATSPLMNTEAFL. CDR3 DNA: TGTGCCACTTCACCACTAATGAACACTGAAGCTTTCCTT. The rearrangement uses TRBV19 and TRBJ1-1; D gene uncertain. V lost 10 bases, J lost 0 bases, and 12 bases lay in between. Germline V gene data show CDR1 as LNHDA and CDR2 as SQIVND (reference sequence). This CDR3 region has 13 residues.

The chain carries TRBV10-3 and TRBJ2-1; tentatively, D is TRBD2 (6 bases). Germline CDR1 reads ENHRY; CDR2 reads SYGVKD. V was pared by 5 bases and J by 8 bases, with 25 bases between. The CDR3 runs 17 residues. This CDR3 reads CAISSGHGSGEMDEQFF. Here the CDR3 DNA reads TGTGCCATCAGTAGTGGACATGGTAGCGGTGAAATGGATGAGCAGTTCTTC.

This clonotype has a count of ten or more. The chain combines TRBV16 with TRBJ2-7; D is unclear. CDR3 length equals 13 residues. Germline CDR1 is KGHSY and CDR2 is FQNENV. V was trimmed by 3 bases and J by 3 bases, leaving 9 bases between them. The CDR3 DNA follows: TGTGCCAGCAGCCATGGCCAAATCTACGAGCAGTACTTC. This sequence encodes CASSHGQIYEQYF.

There are a few counts of this clonotype. This CDR3 reads CASSNTLLGTSTDTQYF. The CDR3 nucleotides are TGTGCCAGCAGTAACACCCTCTTGGGTACTAGCACAGATACGCAGTATTTT. The chain combines TRBV27 with TRBJ2-3; D not certain. V shed 5 bases and J shed 0 bases, with 18 bases lying between them. CDR1 is MNHEY, CDR2 SMNVEV, per germline (reference sequence). This CDR3 is 17 amino acids long.

Many counts were recorded for this clonotype. The CDR3 region has the DNA TGCGCCAGCAGCTTGTCGCAGGGGGCTTTGTATGGCTACACCTTC. It encodes CASSLSQGALYGYTF. The rearrangement links TRBV5-1 to TRBJ1-2, with 8 bases fitting TRBD1. The germline V gene has CDR1 SGHRS and CDR2 YFSETQ. The CDR3 sequence is 15 residues long. With 1 base clipped from V and 5 bases from J, the junction kept 7 bases outside the gene matches.

Note on this clonotype: This may be a read error: a much more frequent sequence differs by one nucleotide. V is TRBV11-1 and J is TRBJ1-1; D is undetermined. The CDR3 is 18 amino acids. The germline V gene encodes CDR1 SGHAT and CDR2 FQDESV (reference sequence). The CDR3 spells CASSLAESGYDLNTGAFF. DNA of the CDR3: TGTGCCAGCAGCTTAGCCGAGAGCGGCTACGATTTGAACACTGGAGCTTTCTTT.

V usage is TRBV6-5 and J usage is TRBJ2-1, with 9 bases aligning to TRBD1. In germline, CDR1 is MNHEY, CDR2 SVGAGI. V trimming: 3 bases; J trimming: 10 bases; junction bases outside the gene matches: 10. This CDR3 has 15 amino acids. The CDR3 nucleotides read TGTGCCAGCAGTTATCCGGGACAGGGAATGGTCGAGCAGTTCTTC. As protein: CASSYPGQGMVEQFF.